The sequence of this TCR beta chain was determined in a study of cytomegalovirus exposure and HLA in healthy donors. About the study: In an earlier analysis, 90 million to 120 million unique TCR beta sequences were found from some 180 million T cells.

Primers included in the PCR were 60 Vbeta and 13 Jbeta primers. TCRdb's copy holds only in-frame clones and misses some; the assay was immunoSEQ multiplex PCR. The sample consists of 170,000 or so clones, 80% of them appearing once. There are 16 residues in the CDR3. The germline CDR1 and CDR2 sequences are LNHDA and SQIVND (reference sequence). Germline trimming cut 4 bases from V and 4 bases from J; bases unmatched to any gene: 11. This clone was picked up one time. The antigen remains undetermined. Study-wide points: A later analysis, which compared TCR beta chains of equal frequency, found the HLA-associated ones more clonally expanded. Versus the approximately 720-donor mean, an Asian-associated ancestry cluster reportedly showed fewer N-insertions in a later analysis. Most CMV-associated TCR beta chains were later found to appear HLA-restricted.

The rearrangement uses TRBV19 and TRBJ2-7; 9 bases line up with TRBD1. The sample taken for sequencing was PBMCs. The clonotype was recovered from a boy aged 5 to 17 in good health and CMV-seronegative. The CDR3 nucleotides are TGTGCCAGTAGTAACCCCGCGACAGGGGGGCGATACGAGCAGTACTTC. It encodes CASSNPATGGRYEQYF.